The T cell receptor (beta chain) described here comes from a study of blood T cell repertoires in COVID-19 (dated by TCRdb to the early 2020s). For the wider study: Collaborator samples came from the United States, Italy and Spain and covered acute and convalescent phases of COVID-19. Samples came from the ongoing ImmuneRACE study (first 160 participants) plus 1,254 subjects from 6 global collaborators. Deeply sampled blood TCRbeta repertoires from subjects exposed to, actively infected with, or recovered from COVID-19 were included in the dataset. The repertoires were released in a freely available public database intended as a resource for research on the immune response to SARS-CoV-2. Where available, HLA class I and class II types were obtained from metadata supplied by the sample provider rather than from assay-based typing. Sample metadata almost always included a de-identified subject ID, COVID-19 status, age in years and sex. The material from the prospective study consisted of cDNA or gDNA derived from T cells, B-cell-depleted T cells, or PBMCs.

Broad study findings and their caveats: The amount of clinical and demographic metadata varied by source and participant and was provided uncurated.

CDR1 and CDR2 are drawn from the germline V gene: KGHSH, LQKENI. Relative to germline, V is 2 bases shorter and J is 9 bases shorter, with 13 bases between their ends. From the cysteine through the phenylalanine, the CDR3 covers 13 amino acids. CDR3 DNA only is kept here, 39 bases in frame from base 1. On this clone: Its binding antigen is unknown. No base qualities exist here, and no much larger clone lies one base off it.

TCRbeta CDR3 regions were amplified from genomic DNA using the immunoSEQ Assay, a bias-controlled multiplex PCR. The original pipeline was this. Nucleated cell counts per sample were estimated from amplification of reference gene primers within the assay. To quantify the absolute abundance of each unique TCRbeta CDR3 rearrangement, sequence reads were collapsed and filtered. For each sample, productive Simpson clonality was calculated as the square root of Simpson's diversity index over productive rearrangements. The source is immuneACCESS, and TCRdb retained only in-frame sequences with V and J called. Part of the clones is not carried over; for the studies checked, unresolved V genes explain less than half of this, and the remainder is unexplained. The DNA was the basis for D and trimming; V, J and clone size are from that table. Recorded for this sample are some 250,000 clones; over 80% of them occurred a single time. The top ten hold 1.2% of the sample.

Participants in the prospective study were aged 18 to 89 years, lived in 20 to 30 United States geographic areas, and enrolled through a virtual design. To assign participants to cohorts, the prospective study relied on clinical history that participants themselves reported in a screening survey and a study questionnaire. In the prospective study, whole blood, serum and a nasopharyngeal or oropharyngeal swab were collected from each participant by mobile phlebotomists. Prospective study participants could optionally give additional blood draws and questionnaires over an approximately two-month period. Before DNA extraction, prospective study blood samples were shipped either frozen or at room temperature.

The origin of this receptor is a human donor in a cohort exposed to, infected with or recovered from COVID-19 (not recorded which). The donor label of this sample is uncertain. What was sequenced was PBMCs or T cells enriched from blood (not recorded which). This sequence uses TRBV18 and TRBJ1-1, with no confidently assigned D gene. The DNA is as follows: TGTGCCAGCTCACCAGCGTCGGAGGCCCAAGCTTTCTTT. The encoded protein is CASSPASEAQAFF.